Listed below are T cell receptor beta chains from one sample, sequenced in a study of radiation and T cells in renal cell carcinoma. Some clones are missing from TCRdb's copy, which holds only in-frame ones; the method was immunoSEQ multiplex PCR. The data show 70,000 to 80,000 clones, around 85% seen once. The material was blood, obtained from a patient whose treatment included radiotherapy and nephrectomy. The receptors were sampled from a woman between 45 and 60 years old with renal cell carcinoma. Each CDR3 is given with its conserved first and last residue. A D gene is named only where the DNA matches it firmly. Rows give clone size only sometimes, using once, few, many, or a class for an expanded clone.

cdr3_nt cdr3_aa clone_size j_call d_call v_call
TGTGCCAGCAGCCGGGGACAGGGCCCCTACAATGAGCAGTTCTTC CASSRGQGPYNEQFF once TRBJ2-1 TRBD1 TRBV11-2
TGCGCCAGCAGCACCCCTTCCACCAGGGAGCAGTTCTTC CASSTPSTREQFF . TRBJ2-1 . TRBV10-1
TGTGCCAGCAGCGTAGAGGGACAGGGTAATTCACCCCTCCACTTT CASSVEGQGNSPLHF . TRBJ1-6 TRBD1 TRBV9
TGTGCCAGCAGCGGAGATGCCTACGAGCAGTACTTC CASSGDAYEQYF . TRBJ2-7 . TRBV6-6
TGTGCCAGCAACGGTGAAGGGTGGAACACTGAAGCTTTCTTT CASNGEGWNTEAFF . TRBJ1-1 . TRBV6-1
TGTGCCAGTAGTATAGTAGGGGGGAATCCTGTGTATGGCTACACCTTC CASSIVGGNPVYGYTF . TRBJ1-2 . TRBV19
TGTGCCACCAGCAGAGACAGGGCCGAAGAGACCCAGTACTTC CATSRDRAEETQYF . TRBJ2-5 . TRBV15
TGCAGCGTTGGGGTGTCTAACTATGGCTACACCTTC CSVGVSNYGYTF . TRBJ1-2 . TRBV29-1
TGTGCCAGCAGCTCTATGTCCCTTTTGACGGGTCGCAATGAGCAGTTCTTC CASSSMSLLTGRNEQFF once TRBJ2-1 . TRBV7-2
TGTGCCAGCAGCTTAAATGTCGGGGGGTACAATGAGCAGTTCTTC CASSLNVGGYNEQFF once TRBJ2-1 TRBD2 TRBV7-7
TGTGCCAGCAGTTACCTCGATGAGCAGTTCTTC CASSYLDEQFF . TRBJ2-1 . TRBV6-5
TGTGCCAGCAGTCGAGCTCGTCGCGATGGTCCTGGGGCCAACGTCCTGACTTTC CASSRARRDGPGANVLTF . TRBJ2-6 . TRBV27
TGTGCCAGCAGCTTGGAGGATACGCAGTATTTT CASSLEDTQYF . TRBJ2-3 . TRBV5-4
TGTGCCAGCAGTTCCCGTTTGGACGGGGCCCAGTACTTC CASSSRLDGAQYF . TRBJ2-5 . TRBV6-5
TGTGCCAGCAGCTTGCGCGGAAATGCTATCCAAGAGACCCAGTACTTC CASSLRGNAIQETQYF . TRBJ2-5 . TRBV5-8
TGTGCCAGCATTAAGGGGGGGGGACAACGGAACACTGAAGCTTTCTTT CASIKGGGQRNTEAFF . TRBJ1-1 . TRBV6-6
TGTGCCAGCCAACTAGCGGCGGCCGCAGATACGCAGTATTTT CASQLAAAADTQYF . TRBJ2-3 TRBD2 TRBV6-5
TGTGCCAGCAGCTTAGATAGCGACCAAGAGACCCAGTACTTC CASSLDSDQETQYF . TRBJ2-5 . TRBV7-2
TGTGCCTGGAGTAGGCAGGGAGGATCACCCCTCCACTTT CAWSRQGGSPLHF . TRBJ1-6 . TRBV30
TGTGCCAGTAGTTTTCGGGGACAGAGACAGGACACAGATACGCAGTATTTT CASSFRGQRQDTDTQYF . TRBJ2-3 TRBD1 TRBV19
TGCGCCAGCAGCCCAAGCAGCTCCTACAATGAGCAGTTCTTC CASSPSSSYNEQFF . TRBJ2-1 . TRBV4-1
TGTGCCACCAGCAAGGGGACAGATACGCAGTATTTT CATSKGTDTQYF . TRBJ2-3 . TRBV15
TGTGCCAGCACCAAAGGAGGGGGAAACAATGAGCAGTTCTTC CASTKGGGNNEQFF . TRBJ2-1 . TRBV7-9
TGTGCCAGCAGTCCCGTGGGAGTCGATGGCTACACCTTC CASSPVGVDGYTF . TRBJ1-2 . TRBV28
TGTGCCAGCAGCGTAGTGGCGGGAGTGAACACAGATACGCAGTATTTT CASSVVAGVNTDTQYF . TRBJ2-3 TRBD2 TRBV9
TGTGCCAACTCGCGGGAGGGTGAGACCCAGTACTTC CANSREGETQYF . TRBJ2-5 TRBD2 TRBV6-1
TGTGCCAGCACCGGGACGGAGGATTTGGCCCTCCACTTT CASTGTEDLALHF . TRBJ1-6 . TRBV6-6
TGTGCCAGTACCCCCTCGGGACAGGGCTTGTTTGGCTACACCTTC CASTPSGQGLFGYTF once TRBJ1-2 TRBD1 TRBV19
TGTGCCAGCAGCGTCGACCTTGGACTAGCGGACAATGAGCAGTTCTTC CASSVDLGLADNEQFF once TRBJ2-1 TRBD2 TRBV9
TGTGCCAGTGGGACAGGGGCGGCCCCTGGCTATGGCTACACCTTC CASGTGAAPGYGYTF large TRBJ1-2 TRBD1 TRBV19
TGTGCCAGCAGTACCTTCACAGATACGCAGTATTTT CASSTFTDTQYF . TRBJ2-3 . TRBV7-2
TGTGCCAGCAGCTTGCTAGCGGGAAACAATGAGCAGTTCTTC CASSLLAGNNEQFF once TRBJ2-1 TRBD2 TRBV5-6
TGTGCCAGCAGCGTCGGGCCCGACTACGAGCAGTACTTC CASSVGPDYEQYF . TRBJ2-7 . TRBV7-6
TGTGCCAGCTCACCACCGAACAGCAACACCGGGGAGCTGTTTTTT CASSPPNSNTGELFF . TRBJ2-2 . TRBV18
TGTGCCAGCAGCTTGGGGGCCGTAGGGGCAACTAATGAAAAACTGTTTTTT CASSLGAVGATNEKLFF . TRBJ1-4 . TRBV5-8
TGTGCCAGCAAACGGAGGACGGACACTGAAGCTTTCTTT CASKRRTDTEAFF few TRBJ1-1 . TRBV27
TGTGCCAGCAGCCTTGGGGGGACAGTCGCCTACGAGCAGTACTTC CASSLGGTVAYEQYF once TRBJ2-7 . TRBV11-2
TGTGCCAGCAGTTACGCAGGGGTTACCTATGGCTACACCTTC CASSYAGVTYGYTF . TRBJ1-2 . TRBV6-5
TGTGCCAGCACCAGGACAGGAGAACAAGTTGAAGCTTTCTTT CASTRTGEQVEAFF . TRBJ1-1 TRBD1 TRBV6-6
TGTGCCAGCAGTTCAAGGCTAGCGGGGACCTACGAGCAGTACTTC CASSSRLAGTYEQYF . TRBJ2-7 TRBD2 TRBV27
TGCGCCAGCAGCCAAGCGGGGACAGGGGGCCAAGAGACCCAGTACTTC CASSQAGTGGQETQYF . TRBJ2-5 TRBD1 TRBV4-1
TGTGCCAGCAGTTTCCAGGGGTACCAAGAGACCCAGTACTTC CASSFQGYQETQYF . TRBJ2-5 . TRBV6-1
TGTGCCACCCCCGTTAGGCAGGGAAGCAATCAGCCCCAGCATTTT CATPVRQGSNQPQHF . TRBJ1-5 . TRBV19